Detailed here is one T cell receptor beta chain. Its antigen is currently unknown. The data belong to a study of regulatory T cells in long-lasting Graves disease. About the study: Graves' patients diagnosed newly had used antithyroid drugs under 3 months. Whole-study results and caveats: There was favoring of TRBV28, TRBJ1-2 and TRBJ2-5 in persistent disease. Persistent patients had more shared public clonotypes (2,741) than new patients (about 900).

Specified time point: newly diagnosed GD, antithyroid drugs for less than 3 months. TCR sequences were obtained from RNA taken from PBMCs. In building TCR beta libraries, iRepertoire HTBI primers were used together with Arm-PCR of CDR3 regions. TCRdb recomputed calls from the multiplex PCR reads with MiXCR, one row per CDR3 protein. The sample records more than 350,000 distinct CDR3 sequences, about 15% being singletons. CDR3 length: 15 residues. V dropped 2 bases and J dropped 5 bases, with 13 bases sitting between them. Germline V lookup: CDR1 MNHNS, CDR2 SASEGT. These data were also filed under a second study, of T cells in Graves' hyperthyroidism and ophthalmopathy. According to that study: A model of 13 V-J pairs discriminated ophthalmopathy from stable hyperthyroidism.

The chain links TRBV6-1 to TRBJ1-5; D is undetermined. The specimen was peripheral blood mononuclear cells (PBMCs), collected at new diagnosis, from a patient treated with antithyroid drugs. The clonotype originates from a woman aged 30 to 39 with Graves disease. CDR3 nucleotide sequence: TGTGCCAGCAGTGAATGGACCGGGATCGATCAGCCCCAGCATTTT. Translated, it gives CASSEWTGIDQPQHF.